This TCR beta chain was sequenced in a study of PD-1 blockade in mismatch repair-deficient tumors. For the study at large: Patients had some twelve mismatch repair-deficient cancer types, all previously treated and progressing.

Produced via immunoSEQ multiplex PCR; TCRdb's table is partial and in-frame only. The sample consists of roughly 84,000 clones, around 85% of them appearing once. Germline trimming cut 0 bases from V and 1 base from J; bases unmatched to any gene: 10. Germline V gene sequence: CDR1 PRHDT, CDR2 FYEKMQ (reference sequence). There are 18 residues in the CDR3. This clone came up once. The antigen remains undetermined. All patients were mismatch repair deficient, assessed by either PCR or immunohistochemistry. The TCR-sequenced patients were three responders to pembrolizumab. Study-level points and caveats: Tumor-resident clones, often absent from pretreatment blood, expanded after pembrolizumab and then contracted.

The material sequenced was peripheral blood, taken 12 weeks after starting pembrolizumab. The clonotype was recovered from an adult with mismatch repair-deficient cancer. V usage is TRBV13 and J usage is TRBJ2-3; 7 bases are shared with TRBD2. In DNA, the CDR3 is TGTGCCAGCAGCTTAGGGTCTAGCGGAAGGGTGGGCACAGATACGCAGTATTTT. It is translated as CASSLGSSGRVGTDTQYF.